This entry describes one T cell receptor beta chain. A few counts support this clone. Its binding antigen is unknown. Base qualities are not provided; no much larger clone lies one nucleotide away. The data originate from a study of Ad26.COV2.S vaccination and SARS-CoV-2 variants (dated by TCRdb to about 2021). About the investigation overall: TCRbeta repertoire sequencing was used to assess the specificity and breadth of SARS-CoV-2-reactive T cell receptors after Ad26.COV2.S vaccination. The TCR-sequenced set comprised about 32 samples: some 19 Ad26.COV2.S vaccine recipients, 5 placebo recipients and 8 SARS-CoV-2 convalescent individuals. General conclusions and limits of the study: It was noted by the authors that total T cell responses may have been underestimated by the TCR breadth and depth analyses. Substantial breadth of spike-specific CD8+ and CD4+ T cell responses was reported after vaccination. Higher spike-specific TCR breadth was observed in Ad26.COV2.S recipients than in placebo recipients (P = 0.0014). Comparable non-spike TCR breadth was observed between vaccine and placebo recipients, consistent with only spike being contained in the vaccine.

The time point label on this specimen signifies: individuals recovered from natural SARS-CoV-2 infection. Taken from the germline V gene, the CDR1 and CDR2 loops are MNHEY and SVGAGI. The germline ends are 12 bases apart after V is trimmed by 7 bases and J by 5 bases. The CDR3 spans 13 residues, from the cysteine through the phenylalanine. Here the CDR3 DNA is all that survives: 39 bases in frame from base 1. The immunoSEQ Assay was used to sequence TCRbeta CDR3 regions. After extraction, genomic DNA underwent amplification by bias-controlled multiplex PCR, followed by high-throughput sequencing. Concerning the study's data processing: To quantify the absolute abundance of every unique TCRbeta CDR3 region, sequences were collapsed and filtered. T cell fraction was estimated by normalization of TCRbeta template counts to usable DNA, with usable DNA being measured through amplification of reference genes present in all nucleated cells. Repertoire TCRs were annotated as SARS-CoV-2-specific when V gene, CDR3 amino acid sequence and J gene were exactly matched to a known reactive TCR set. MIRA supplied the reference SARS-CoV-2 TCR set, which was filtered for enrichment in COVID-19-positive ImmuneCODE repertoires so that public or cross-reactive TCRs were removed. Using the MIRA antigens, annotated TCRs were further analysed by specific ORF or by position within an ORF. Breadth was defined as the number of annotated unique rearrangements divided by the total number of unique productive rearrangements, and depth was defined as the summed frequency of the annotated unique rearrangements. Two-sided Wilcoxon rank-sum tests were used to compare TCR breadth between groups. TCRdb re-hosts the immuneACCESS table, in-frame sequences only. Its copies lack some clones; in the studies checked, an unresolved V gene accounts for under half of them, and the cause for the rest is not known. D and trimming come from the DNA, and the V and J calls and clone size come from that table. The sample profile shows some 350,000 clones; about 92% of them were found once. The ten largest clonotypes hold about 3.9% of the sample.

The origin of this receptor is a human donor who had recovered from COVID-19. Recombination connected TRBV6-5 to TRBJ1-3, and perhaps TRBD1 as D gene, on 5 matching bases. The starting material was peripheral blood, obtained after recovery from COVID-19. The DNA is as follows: TGTGCCAGCAAACACCGGACAAGAAACACCATATATTTT. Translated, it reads CASKHRTRNTIYF.